This TCR beta chain was obtained from a study of cytomegalovirus exposure and HLA in healthy donors. Findings of the study overall: Looking again later, the authors saw that most CMV-associated TCR beta chains seemed HLA-restricted.

The CDR3 extends over 17 amino acids. V trimming: 3 bases; J trimming: 3 bases; junction bases outside the gene matches: 14. Germline V CDR1 and CDR2: SGHKS, YYEKEE (reference sequence). Amplification used 60 Vbeta primers and 13 Jbeta primers. Some clones are missing from TCRdb's copy, which holds only in-frame ones; the method was immunoSEQ multiplex PCR. The table includes 100,000 to 150,000 clones, around 79% detected once. It was healthy bone marrow donors who served as donors. Points on this clone: What it binds is not known.

This clonotype originated in a woman in her thirties or forties in good health and CMV-seropositive. This sequence joins TRBV5-5 and TRBJ1-1; TRBD1 aligns across 7 bases. Specimen: PBMCs. CDR3 in DNA: TGTGCCAGCAGCTCTCCCGGGACAGTTCGTGCTGACACTGAAGCTTTCTTT. Protein sequence: CASSSPGTVRADTEAFF.